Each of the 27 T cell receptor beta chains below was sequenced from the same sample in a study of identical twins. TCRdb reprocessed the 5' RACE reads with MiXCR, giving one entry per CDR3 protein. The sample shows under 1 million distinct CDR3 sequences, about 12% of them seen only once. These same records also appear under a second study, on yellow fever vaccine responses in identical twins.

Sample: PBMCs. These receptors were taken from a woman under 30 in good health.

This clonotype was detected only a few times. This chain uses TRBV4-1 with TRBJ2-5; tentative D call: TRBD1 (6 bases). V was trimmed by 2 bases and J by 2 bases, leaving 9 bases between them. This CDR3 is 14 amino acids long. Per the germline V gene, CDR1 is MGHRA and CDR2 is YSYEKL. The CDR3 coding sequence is TGCGCCAGCAGCCAACGACAGGATCAAGAGACCCAGTACTTC. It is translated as CASSQRQDQETQYF.

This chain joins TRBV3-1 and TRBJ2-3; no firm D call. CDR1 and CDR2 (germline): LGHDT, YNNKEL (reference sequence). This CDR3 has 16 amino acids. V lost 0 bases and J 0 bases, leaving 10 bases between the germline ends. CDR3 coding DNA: TGTGCCAGCAGCCAAGAGGCGCGTCCTAGCACAGATACGCAGTATTTT. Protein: CASSQEARPSTDTQYF.

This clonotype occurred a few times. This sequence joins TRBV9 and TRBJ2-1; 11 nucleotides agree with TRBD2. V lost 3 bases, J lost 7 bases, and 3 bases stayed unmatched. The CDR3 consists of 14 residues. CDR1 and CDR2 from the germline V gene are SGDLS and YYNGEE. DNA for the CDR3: TGTGCCAGCAGCGGAGCTAGCGGGGGGAATGAGCAGTTCTTC. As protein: CASSGASGGNEQFF.

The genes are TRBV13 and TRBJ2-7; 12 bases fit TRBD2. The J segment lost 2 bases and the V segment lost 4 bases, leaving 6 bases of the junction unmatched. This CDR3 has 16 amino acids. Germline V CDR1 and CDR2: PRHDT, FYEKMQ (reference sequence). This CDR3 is CASSSRLAGVPYEQYF. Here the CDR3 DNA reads TGTGCCAGCAGCTCGAGACTAGCGGGAGTACCCTACGAGCAGTACTTC.

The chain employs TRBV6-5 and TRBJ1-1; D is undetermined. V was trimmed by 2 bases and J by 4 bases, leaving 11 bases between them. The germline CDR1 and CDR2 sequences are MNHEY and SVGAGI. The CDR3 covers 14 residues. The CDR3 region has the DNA TGTGCCAGCAGTTACGGGTGGGAGAGCACTGAAGCTTTCTTT. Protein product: CASSYGWESTEAFF.

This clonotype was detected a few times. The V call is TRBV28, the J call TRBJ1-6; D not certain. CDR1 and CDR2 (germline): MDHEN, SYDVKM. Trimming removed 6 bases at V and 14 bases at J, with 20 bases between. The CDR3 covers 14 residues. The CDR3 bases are TGTGCCAGCAGGGATACGAGAGGGTGGAGAGCCCTCCACTTT. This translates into CASRDTRGWRALHF.

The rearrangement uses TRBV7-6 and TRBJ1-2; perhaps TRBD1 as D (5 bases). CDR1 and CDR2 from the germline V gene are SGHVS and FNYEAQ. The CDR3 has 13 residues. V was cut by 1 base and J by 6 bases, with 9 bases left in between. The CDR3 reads CASSLGGTDGYTF. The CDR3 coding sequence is TGTGCCAGCAGCTTAGGGGGGACGGATGGCTACACCTTC.

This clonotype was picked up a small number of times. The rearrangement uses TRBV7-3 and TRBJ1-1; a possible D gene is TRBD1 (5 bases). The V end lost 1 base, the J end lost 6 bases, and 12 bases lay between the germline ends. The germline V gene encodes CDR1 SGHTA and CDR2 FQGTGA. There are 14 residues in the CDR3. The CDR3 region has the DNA TGTGCCAGCAGCTTAATGGCGGGGGTTTCTGAAGCTTTCTTT. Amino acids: CASSLMAGVSEAFF.

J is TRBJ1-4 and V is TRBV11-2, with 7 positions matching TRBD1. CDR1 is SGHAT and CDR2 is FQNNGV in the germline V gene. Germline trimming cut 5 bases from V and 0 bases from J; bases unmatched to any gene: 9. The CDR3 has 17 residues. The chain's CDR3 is CASSPRQGGATNEKLFF. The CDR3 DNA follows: TGTGCCAGCAGCCCCCGACAGGGAGGAGCAACTAATGAAAAACTGTTTTTT.

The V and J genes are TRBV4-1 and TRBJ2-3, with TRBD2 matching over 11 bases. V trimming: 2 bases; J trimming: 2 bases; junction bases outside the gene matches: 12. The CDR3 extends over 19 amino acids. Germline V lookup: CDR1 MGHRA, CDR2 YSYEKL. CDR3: CASSQQFLAGGPYTDTQYF. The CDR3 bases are TGCGCCAGCAGCCAACAGTTTTTAGCGGGGGGGCCTTACACAGATACGCAGTATTTT.

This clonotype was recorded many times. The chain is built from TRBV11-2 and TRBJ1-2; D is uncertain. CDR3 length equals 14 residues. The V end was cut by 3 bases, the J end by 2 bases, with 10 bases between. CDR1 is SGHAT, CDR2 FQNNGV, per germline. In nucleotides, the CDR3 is TGTGCCAGCAGCTTTTTTCGATCCAACTATGGCTACACCTTC. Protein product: CASSFFRSNYGYTF.

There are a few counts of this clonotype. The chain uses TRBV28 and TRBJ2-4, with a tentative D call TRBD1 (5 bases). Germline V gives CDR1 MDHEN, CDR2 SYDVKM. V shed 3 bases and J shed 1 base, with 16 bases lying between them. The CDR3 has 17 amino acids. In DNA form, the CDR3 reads TGTGCCAGCAGTTTTACCTCCCAGGCAGGGGCCAAAAACATTCAGTACTTC. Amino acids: CASSFTSQAGAKNIQYF. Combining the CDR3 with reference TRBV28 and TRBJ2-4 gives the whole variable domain DVKVTQSSRYLVKRTGEKVFLECVQDMDHENMFWYRQDPGLGLRLIYFSYDVKMKEKGDIPEGYSVSREKKERFSLILESASTNQTSMYLCASSFTSQAGAKNIQYFGAGTRLSVL.

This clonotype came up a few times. CDR3 coding DNA: TGTGCCAGCAGTTACTCGCTAGCTGGAGATACGCAGTATTTT. Translating it yields CASSYSLAGDTQYF. This sequence joins TRBV6-5 and TRBJ2-3; D is perhaps TRBD2 (5 bases). The CDR3 sequence is 14 residues long. Looked up from germline, CDR1 is MNHEY and CDR2 is SVGAGI. V lost 0 bases, J lost 5 bases, and 9 bases lay in between.

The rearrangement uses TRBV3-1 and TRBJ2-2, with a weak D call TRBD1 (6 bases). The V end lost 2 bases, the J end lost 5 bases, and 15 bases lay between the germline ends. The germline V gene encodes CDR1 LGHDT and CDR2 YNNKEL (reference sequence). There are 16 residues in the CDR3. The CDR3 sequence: CASSQSPGAGTGELFF. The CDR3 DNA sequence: TGTGCCAGCAGCCAATCGCCAGGGGCGGGTACCGGGGAGCTGTTTTTT.

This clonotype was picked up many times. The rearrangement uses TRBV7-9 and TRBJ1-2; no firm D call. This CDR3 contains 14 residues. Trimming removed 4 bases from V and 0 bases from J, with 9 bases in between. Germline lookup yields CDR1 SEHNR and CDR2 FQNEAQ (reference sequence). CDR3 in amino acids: CASSWVITNYGYTF. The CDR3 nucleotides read TGTGCCAGCAGCTGGGTCATCACTAACTATGGCTACACCTTC. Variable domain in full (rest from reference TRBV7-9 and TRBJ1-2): DTGVSQNPRHKITKRGQNVTFRCDPISEHNRLYWYRQTLGQGPEFLTYFQNEAQLEKSRLLSDRFSAERPKGSFSTLEIQRTEQGDSAMYLCASSWVITNYGYTFGSGTRLTVV.

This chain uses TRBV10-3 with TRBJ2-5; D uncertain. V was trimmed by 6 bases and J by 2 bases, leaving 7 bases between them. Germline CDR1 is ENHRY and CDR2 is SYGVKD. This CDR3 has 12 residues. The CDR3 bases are TGTGCCATCAGCGACCTACAAGAGACCCAGTACTTC. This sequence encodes CAISDLQETQYF.

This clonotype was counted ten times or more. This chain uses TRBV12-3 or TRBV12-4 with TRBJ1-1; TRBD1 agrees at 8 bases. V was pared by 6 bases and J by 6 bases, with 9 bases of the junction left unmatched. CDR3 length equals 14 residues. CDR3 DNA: TGTGCCAGCAGCCTTACGGACAGGGTCGCTGAAGCTTTCTTT. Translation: CASSLTDRVAEAFF.

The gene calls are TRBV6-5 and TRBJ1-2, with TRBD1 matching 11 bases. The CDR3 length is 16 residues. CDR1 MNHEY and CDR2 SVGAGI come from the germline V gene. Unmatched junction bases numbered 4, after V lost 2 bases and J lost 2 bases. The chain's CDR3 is CASSYRRTGGNYGYTF. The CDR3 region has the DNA TGTGCCAGCAGTTACCGACGGACAGGGGGCAACTATGGCTACACCTTC.

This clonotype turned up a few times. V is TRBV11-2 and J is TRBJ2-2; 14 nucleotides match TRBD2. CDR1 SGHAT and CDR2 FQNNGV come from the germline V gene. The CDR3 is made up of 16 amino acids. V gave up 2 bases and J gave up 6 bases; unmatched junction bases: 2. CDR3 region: CASSLRTSGGSGELFF. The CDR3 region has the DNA TGTGCCAGCAGCTTAAGGACTAGCGGGGGGTCCGGGGAGCTGTTTTTT.

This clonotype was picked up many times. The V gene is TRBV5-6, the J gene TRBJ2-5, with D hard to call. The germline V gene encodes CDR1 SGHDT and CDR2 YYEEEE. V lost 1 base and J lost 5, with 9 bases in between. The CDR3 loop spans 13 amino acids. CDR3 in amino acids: CASSLLQRETQYF. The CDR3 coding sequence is TGTGCCAGCAGCTTGTTACAGAGGGAGACCCAGTACTTC.

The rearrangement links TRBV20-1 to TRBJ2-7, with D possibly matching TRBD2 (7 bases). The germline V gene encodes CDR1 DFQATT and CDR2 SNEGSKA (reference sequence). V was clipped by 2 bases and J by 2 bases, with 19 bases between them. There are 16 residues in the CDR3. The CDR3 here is CSARKSGGGLAYEQYF. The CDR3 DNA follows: TGCAGTGCTAGAAAATCTGGGGGGGGGCTGGCCTACGAGCAGTACTTC.

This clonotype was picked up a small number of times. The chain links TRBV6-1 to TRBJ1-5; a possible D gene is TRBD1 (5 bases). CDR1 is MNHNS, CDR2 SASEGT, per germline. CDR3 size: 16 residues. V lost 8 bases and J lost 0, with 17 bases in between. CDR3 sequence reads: CASWDGSFYSNQPQHF. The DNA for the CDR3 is TGTGCCAGCTGGGACGGAAGTTTTTATAGCAATCAGCCCCAGCATTTT.

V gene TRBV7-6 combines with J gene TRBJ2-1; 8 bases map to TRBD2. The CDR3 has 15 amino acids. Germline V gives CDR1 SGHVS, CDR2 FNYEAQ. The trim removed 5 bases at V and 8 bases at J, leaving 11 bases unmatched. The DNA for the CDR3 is TGTGCCAGCAGCCATAGCGGGGTACTGAACCATGAGCAGTTCTTC. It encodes CASSHSGVLNHEQFF.

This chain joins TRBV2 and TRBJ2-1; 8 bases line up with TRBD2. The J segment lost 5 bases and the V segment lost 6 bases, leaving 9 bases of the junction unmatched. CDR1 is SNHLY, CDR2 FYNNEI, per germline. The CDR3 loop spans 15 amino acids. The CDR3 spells CASRHQAGAHNEQFF. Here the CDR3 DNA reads TGTGCCAGCAGACACCAAGCGGGGGCTCACAATGAGCAGTTCTTC.

CDR3 sequence (DNA): TGCAGCGTAGGACAGGGTGGCGAAAAACTGTTTTTT. Amino acids: CSVGQGGEKLFF. The V call is TRBV29-1, the J call TRBJ1-4, with 8 positions matching TRBD1. Germline-derived CDR1 and CDR2 are SQVTM and ANQGSEA. V lost 6 bases and J lost 8; bases outside the gene matches: 5. This CDR3 is 12 amino acids long.

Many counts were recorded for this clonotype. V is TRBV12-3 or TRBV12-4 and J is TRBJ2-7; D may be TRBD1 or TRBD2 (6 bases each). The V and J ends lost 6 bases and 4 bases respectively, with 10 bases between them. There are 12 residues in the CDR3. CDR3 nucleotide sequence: TGTGCCAGCAGCCGAGGGGGGTACGAGCAGTACTTC. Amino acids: CASSRGGYEQYF.

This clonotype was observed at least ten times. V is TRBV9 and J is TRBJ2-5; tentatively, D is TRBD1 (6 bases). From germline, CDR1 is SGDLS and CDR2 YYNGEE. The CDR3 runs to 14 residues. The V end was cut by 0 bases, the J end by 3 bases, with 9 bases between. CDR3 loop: CASSVDGQKETQYF. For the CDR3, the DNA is TGTGCCAGCAGCGTAGATGGACAGAAAGAGACCCAGTACTTC.